A selection of T cell receptor beta chains follows, all from one sample in a study of blood T cell repertoires in COVID-19. TCRdb's copy holds only in-frame clones and misses some; the assay was immunoSEQ multiplex PCR. This sample has about 120,000 clones, with roughly 88% found just once. The sequencing sample was made of peripheral blood. These TCRs come from a man aged 50-59 years with acute or convalescent COVID-19. Each CDR3 is given with its conserved first and last residue. A D gene is named only where the DNA matches it firmly. Not every row has a clone size; where given, it reads once, few, many or a size class.

d_gene	v_gene	j_gene	abundance	CDR3nt	CDR3aa
TRBD1	TRBV7-2	TRBJ1-5	-	TGTGCCAGCAGCCTCCGACAGGGGGCAGTCAATCAGCCCCAGCATTTT	CASSLRQGAVNQPQHF
TRBD1	TRBV5-1	TRBJ2-7	-	TGCGCCAGCAGCTTAAATCCTGGGACAGGGAACTACGAGCAGTACTTC	CASSLNPGTGNYEQYF
TRBD1	TRBV29-1	TRBJ1-4	-	TGCAGCGTGCCGGGACAGGGGCTCGAAAAACTGTTTTTT	CSVPGQGLEKLFF
TRBD2	TRBV7-8	TRBJ2-3	-	TGTGCCAGCAGCTTAAGACGGCTAGCGGGGGGCGACACAGATACGCAGTATTTT	CASSLRRLAGGDTDTQYF
TRBD1	TRBV19	TRBJ1-2	-	TGTGCCAGTAGTGCGGCGGGACAGGGATCCCCAGGAGGCTACACCTTC	CASSAAGQGSPGGYTF
TRBD2	TRBV7-9	TRBJ2-3	-	TGTGCCAGCAGCTTAGTGACTAGCGGAAGCACAGATACGCAGTATTTT	CASSLVTSGSTDTQYF
-	TRBV6-5	TRBJ2-1	-	TGTGCCAGCAGTCGGACTTTTTACAATGAGCAGTTCTTC	CASSRTFYNEQFF
TRBD1	TRBV7-2	TRBJ1-1	-	TGTGCCAGCAGCTTCCACAGGGGGACTGAAGCTTTCTTT	CASSFHRGTEAFF
TRBD1	TRBV28	TRBJ1-4	-	TGTGCCAGCAGTTTATCCTCAGGGGGCCGTGAAAAACTGTTTTTT	CASSLSSGGREKLFF
TRBD1	TRBV19	TRBJ1-1	-	TGTGCCAGTAGTACAAGGGGACAGTCCACTGAAGCTTTCTTT	CASSTRGQSTEAFF
-	TRBV7-2	TRBJ1-2	-	TGTGCCAGCAGCTTAAGATCAAGGAGTGATGGCTACACCTTC	CASSLRSRSDGYTF
TRBD1	TRBV6-5	TRBJ1-2	-	TGTGCCAGCAGTTACTCAAAGGGGGCGTCCTCTGGCTACACCTTC	CASSYSKGASSGYTF
TRBD2	TRBV18	TRBJ2-7	-	TGTGCCAGCTCACCACCACGGGGGGGTGCCTACGAGCAGTACTTC	CASSPPRGGAYEQYF
TRBD2	TRBV27	TRBJ2-3	-	TGTGCCAGCAGGCGGACTAGCGGACAAAGCACAGATACGCAGTATTTT	CASRRTSGQSTDTQYF
-	TRBV5-1	TRBJ1-1	-	TGCGCCAGCAGCTTGCTGGGCGTCGCGAACACTGAAGCTTTCTTT	CASSLLGVANTEAFF
TRBD1	TRBV2	TRBJ2-7	-	TGTGCCAGCACCTCGACAGGGGGTGGTTCCGAGCAGTACTTC	CASTSTGGGSEQYF
-	TRBV2	TRBJ1-5	-	TGTGCCAGCAGTGAATATGTGGCTAGCGCTCAGCCCCAGCATTTT	CASSEYVASAQPQHF
TRBD1	TRBV28	TRBJ2-2	once	TGTGCCAGCAAGGGGGCAGGGGCGGACACCGGGGAGCTGTTTTTT	CASKGAGADTGELFF
-	TRBV12-3/TRBV12-4	TRBJ2-1	-	TGTGCCAGCAGTCCTATCCTAGCCCATGAGCAGTTCTTC	CASSPILAHEQFF
TRBD1	TRBV4-2	TRBJ1-1	-	TGTGCCAGCAGCCAAGGACAGGGGGACACTGAAGCTTTCTTT	CASSQGQGDTEAFF
-	TRBV10-3	TRBJ1-3	-	TGTGCCATCAAGAGCTCTGGAAACACCATATATTTT	CAIKSSGNTIYF
TRBD1	TRBV11-3	TRBJ2-2	-	TGTGCCAGCAGCGGACCCCGGGGGACAGGGGACACCGGGGAGCTGTTTTTT	CASSGPRGTGDTGELFF
TRBD2	TRBV6-4	TRBJ2-1	few	TGTGCCAGCAGTGACGAGACTAGCGGACACAATGAGCAGTTCTTC	CASSDETSGHNEQFF
-	TRBV5-1	TRBJ1-2	-	TGCGCCAGCAGCTTTGGGGGCGCTAACTATGGCTACACCTTC	CASSFGGANYGYTF
TRBD1	TRBV6-5	TRBJ1-2	-	TGTGCCAGCAGATCGGGGCAGGGGGCGCGAGGCTACACCTTC	CASRSGQGARGYTF
-	TRBV2	TRBJ1-2	-	TGTGCCAGCAGTGAACATGGTCCCGGTGGCTACACCTTC	CASSEHGPGGYTF
-	TRBV3-1/TRBV3-2	TRBJ1-4	-	TGTGCCAGCAGCCATTTGGCATCCCAACTGTTTTTT	CASSHLASQLFF
TRBD2	TRBV27	TRBJ2-7	-	TGTGCCAGCAGTGTAGGCGGGAGCGAGCAGTACTTC	CASSVGGSEQYF
TRBD1	TRBV5-1	TRBJ2-3	-	TGCGCCAGCGGGACAGGATCGTATCCAGATACGCAGTATTTT	CASGTGSYPDTQYF
TRBD2	TRBV5-4	TRBJ2-7	-	TGTGCCAGCAGCCCCGGGACTAGCGGGACTTACGAGCAGTACTTC	CASSPGTSGTYEQYF
-	TRBV28	TRBJ1-2	-	TGTGCCAGCAGGGACAGCCGACAAAACTATGGCTACACCTTC	CASRDSRQNYGYTF
-	TRBV10-3	TRBJ1-2	once	TGTGCCATCAGTGAGGAGATGGAGGTTCGCTACACCTTC	CAISEEMEVRYTF
TRBD1	TRBV5-4	TRBJ2-7	-	TGTGCCAGCAGCCTGGGACAGCCGACCTACGAGCAGTACTTC	CASSLGQPTYEQYF
TRBD1	TRBV28	TRBJ2-7	-	TGTGCAGAAAGGGACAGCCAGACGGGAGAGCAGTACTTC	CAERDSQTGEQYF
TRBD1	TRBV4-2	TRBJ1-2	-	TGTGCCAGCAGCCAAGATCGTCTACAGGGGGCGCGCGGCTACACCTTC	CASSQDRLQGARGYTF
TRBD1	TRBV3-1/TRBV3-2	TRBJ1-4	-	TGTGCCAGCAGCCAAGAAGGGGGCGCCCGGGTTGAAAAACTGTTTTTT	CASSQEGGARVEKLFF
TRBD1	TRBV5-4	TRBJ1-4	once	TGTGCCAGCAGCTTGGGACAGGGGATGGGGGAAAAACTGTTTTTT	CASSLGQGMGEKLFF
TRBD2	TRBV2	TRBJ2-1	-	TGTGCCAGCTCCATTGAGGGGAGGGCCAACAATGAGCAGTTCTTC	CASSIEGRANNEQFF
-	TRBV7-9	TRBJ1-1	-	TGTGCCAGCAGCTCTAACAAGATTATCAGGGAAACTGAAGCTTTCTTT	CASSSNKIIRETEAFF
-	TRBV5-4	TRBJ1-1	-	TGTGCCAGCAGCTTGGATACAGGCGTTATGAACACTGAAGCTTTCTTT	CASSLDTGVMNTEAFF
-	TRBV27	TRBJ2-7	-	TGTGCCAGCAGTCCTCCGGGACTGGCCTCCTACGAGCAGTACTTC	CASSPPGLASYEQYF
TRBD2	TRBV5-4	TRBJ2-2	-	TGTGCCAGCAGCTCTACTAGCGGGAGGGCCAGCACCGGGGAGCTGTTTTTT	CASSSTSGRASTGELFF